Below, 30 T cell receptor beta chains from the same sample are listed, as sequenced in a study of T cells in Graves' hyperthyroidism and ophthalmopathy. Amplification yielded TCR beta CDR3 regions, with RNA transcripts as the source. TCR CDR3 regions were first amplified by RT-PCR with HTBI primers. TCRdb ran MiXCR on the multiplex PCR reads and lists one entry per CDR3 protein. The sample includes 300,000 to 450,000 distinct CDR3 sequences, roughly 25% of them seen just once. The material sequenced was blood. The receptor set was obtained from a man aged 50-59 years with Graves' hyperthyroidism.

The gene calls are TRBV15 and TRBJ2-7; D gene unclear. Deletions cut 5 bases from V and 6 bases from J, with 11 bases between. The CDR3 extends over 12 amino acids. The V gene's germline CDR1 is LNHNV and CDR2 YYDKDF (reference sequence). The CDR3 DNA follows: TGTGCCACCAGCGGGCTCACGGGCGAGCAGTACTTC. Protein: CATSGLTGEQYF.

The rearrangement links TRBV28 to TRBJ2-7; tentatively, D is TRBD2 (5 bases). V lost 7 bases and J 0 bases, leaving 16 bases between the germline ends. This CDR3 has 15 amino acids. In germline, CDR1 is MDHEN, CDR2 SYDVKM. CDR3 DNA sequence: TGTGCCAGCAACCCGGGATCCGAAGACTCCTACGAGCAGTACTTC. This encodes CASNPGSEDSYEQYF.

The CDR3 DNA is TGTGCCAGCAGCTTGGGTCAGCTTCCCTCCTACAATGAGCAGTTCTTC. Its translation: CASSLGQLPSYNEQFF. The rearrangement links TRBV5-8 to TRBJ2-1, with D uncertain. CDR1 is SGHTS, CDR2 YDEGEE, per germline. V shed 0 bases and J shed 0 bases, with 10 bases lying between them. The CDR3 covers 16 residues.

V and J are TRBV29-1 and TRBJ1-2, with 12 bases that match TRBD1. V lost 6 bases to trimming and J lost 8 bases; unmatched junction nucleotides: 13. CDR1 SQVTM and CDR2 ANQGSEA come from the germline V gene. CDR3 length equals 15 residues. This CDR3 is CSVFEPGQGAEGYTF. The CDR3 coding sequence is TGCAGCGTATTCGAACCGGGACAGGGGGCAGAAGGCTACACCTTC. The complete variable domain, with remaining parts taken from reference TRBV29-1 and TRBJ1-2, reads SAVISQKPSRDICQRGTSLTIQCQVDSQVTMMFWYRQQPGQSLTLIATANQGSEATYESGFVIDKFPISRPNLTFSTLTVSNMSPEDSSIYLCSVFEPGQGAEGYTFGSGTRLTVV.

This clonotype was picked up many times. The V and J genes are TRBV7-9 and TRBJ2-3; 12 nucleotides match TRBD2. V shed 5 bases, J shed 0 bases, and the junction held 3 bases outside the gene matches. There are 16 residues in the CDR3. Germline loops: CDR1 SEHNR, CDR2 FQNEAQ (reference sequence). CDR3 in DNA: TGTGCCAGCAGCGGCGGGACTAGCGGGAGCACAGATACGCAGTATTTT. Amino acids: CASSGGTSGSTDTQYF. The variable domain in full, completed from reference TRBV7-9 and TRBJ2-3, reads DTGVSQNPRHKITKRGQNVTFRCDPISEHNRLYWYRQTLGQGPEFLTYFQNEAQLEKSRLLSDRFSAERPKGSFSTLEIQRTEQGDSAMYLCASSGGTSGSTDTQYFGPGTRLTVL.

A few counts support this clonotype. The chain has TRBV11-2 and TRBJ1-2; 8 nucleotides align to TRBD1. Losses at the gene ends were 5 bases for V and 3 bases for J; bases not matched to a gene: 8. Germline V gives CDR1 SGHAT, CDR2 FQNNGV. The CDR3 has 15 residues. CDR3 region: CASSPDRGMYYGYTF. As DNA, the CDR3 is TGTGCCAGCAGCCCCGACAGGGGAATGTACTATGGCTACACCTTC.

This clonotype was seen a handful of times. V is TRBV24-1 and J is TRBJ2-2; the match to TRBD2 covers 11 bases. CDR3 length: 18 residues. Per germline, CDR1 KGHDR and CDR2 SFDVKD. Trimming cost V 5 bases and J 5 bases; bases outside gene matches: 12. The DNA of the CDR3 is TGTGCCACCAGTGTTAGCTCCGGACTAGCGGGCACTACCGGGGAGCTGTTTTTT. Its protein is CATSVSSGLAGTTGELFF.

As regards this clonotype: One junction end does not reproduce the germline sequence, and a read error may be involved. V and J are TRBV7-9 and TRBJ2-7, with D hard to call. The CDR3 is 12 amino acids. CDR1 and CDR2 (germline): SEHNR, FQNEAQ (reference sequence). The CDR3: CTSSLLIHEQYF. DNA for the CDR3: TGTACCAGCAGCTTACTGATCCACGAGCAGTACTTC.

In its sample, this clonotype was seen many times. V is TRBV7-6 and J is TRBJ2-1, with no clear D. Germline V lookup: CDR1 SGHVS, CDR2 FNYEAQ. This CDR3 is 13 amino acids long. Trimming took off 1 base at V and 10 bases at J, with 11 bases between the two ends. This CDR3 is CASSLDPPGEQFF. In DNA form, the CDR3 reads TGTGCCAGCAGCTTAGACCCTCCTGGGGAGCAGTTCTTC.

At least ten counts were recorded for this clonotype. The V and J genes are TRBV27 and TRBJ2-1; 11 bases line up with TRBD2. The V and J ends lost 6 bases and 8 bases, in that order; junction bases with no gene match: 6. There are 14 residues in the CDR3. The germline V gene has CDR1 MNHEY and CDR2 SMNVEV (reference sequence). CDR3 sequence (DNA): TGTGCCAGCAGCCCTCTAGCGGGAGGCGATGAGCAGTTCTTC. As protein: CASSPLAGGDEQFF.

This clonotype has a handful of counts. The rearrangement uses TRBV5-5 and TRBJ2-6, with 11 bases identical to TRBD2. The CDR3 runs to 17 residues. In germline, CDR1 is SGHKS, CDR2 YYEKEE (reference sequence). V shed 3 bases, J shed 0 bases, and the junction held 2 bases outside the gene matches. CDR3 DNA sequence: TGTGCCAGCAGCTGGGGGACTAGCGGCTCTGGGGCCAACGTCCTGACTTTC. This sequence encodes CASSWGTSGSGANVLTF.

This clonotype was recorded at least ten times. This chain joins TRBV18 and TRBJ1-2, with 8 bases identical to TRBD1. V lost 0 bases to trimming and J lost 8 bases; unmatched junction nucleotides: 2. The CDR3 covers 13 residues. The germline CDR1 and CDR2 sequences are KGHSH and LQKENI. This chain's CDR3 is CASSPPDRGGYTF. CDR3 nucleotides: TGTGCCAGCTCACCACCTGACAGGGGCGGCTACACCTTC. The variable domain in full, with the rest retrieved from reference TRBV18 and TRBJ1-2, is NAGVMQNPRHLVRRRGQEARLRCSPMKGHSHVYWYRQLPEEGLKFMVYLQKENIIDESGMPKERFSAEFPKEGPSILRIQQVVRGDSAAYFCASSPPDRGGYTFGSGTRLTVV.

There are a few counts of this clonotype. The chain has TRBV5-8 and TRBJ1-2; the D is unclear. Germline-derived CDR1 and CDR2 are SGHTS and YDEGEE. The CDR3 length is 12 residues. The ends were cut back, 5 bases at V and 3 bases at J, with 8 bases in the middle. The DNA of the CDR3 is TGTGCCAGCAGGGCTCAGGACTATGGCTACACCTTC. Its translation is CASRAQDYGYTF.

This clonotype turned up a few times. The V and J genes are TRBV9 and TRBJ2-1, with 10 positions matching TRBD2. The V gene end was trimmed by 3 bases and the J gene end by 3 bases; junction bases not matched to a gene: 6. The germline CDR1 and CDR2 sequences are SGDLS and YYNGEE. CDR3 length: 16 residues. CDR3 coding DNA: TGTGCCAGCAGCGACTACGGGACTAGCGTCTACAATGAGCAGTTCTTC. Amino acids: CASSDYGTSVYNEQFF.

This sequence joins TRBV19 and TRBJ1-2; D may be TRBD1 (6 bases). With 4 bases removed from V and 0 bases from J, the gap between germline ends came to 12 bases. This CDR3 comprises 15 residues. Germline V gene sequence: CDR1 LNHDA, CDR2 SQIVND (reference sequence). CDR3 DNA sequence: TGTGCCAGTAGTAGGATACAGGGATCTAACTATGGCTACACCTTC. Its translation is CASSRIQGSNYGYTF.

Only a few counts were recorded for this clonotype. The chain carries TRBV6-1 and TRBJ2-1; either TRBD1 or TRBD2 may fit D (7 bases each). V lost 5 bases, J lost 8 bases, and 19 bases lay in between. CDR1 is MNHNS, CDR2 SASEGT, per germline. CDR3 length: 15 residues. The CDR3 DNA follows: TGTGCCAGCAGTCCCCAGGGGGGGGTTTGGGATGAGCAGTTCTTC. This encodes CASSPQGGVWDEQFF.

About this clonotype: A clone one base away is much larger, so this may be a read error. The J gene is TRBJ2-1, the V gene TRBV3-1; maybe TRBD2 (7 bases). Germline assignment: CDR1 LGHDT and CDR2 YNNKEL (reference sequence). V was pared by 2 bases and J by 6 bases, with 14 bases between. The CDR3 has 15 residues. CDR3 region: CASSQNAGAVNEQFF. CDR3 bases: TGTGCCAGCAGCCAAAACGCGGGGGCGGTCAATGAGCAGTTCTTC.

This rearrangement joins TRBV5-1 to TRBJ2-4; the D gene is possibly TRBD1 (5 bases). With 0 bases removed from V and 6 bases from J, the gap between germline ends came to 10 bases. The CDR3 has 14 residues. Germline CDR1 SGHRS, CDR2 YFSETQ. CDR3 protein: CASSLAAGSNIQYF. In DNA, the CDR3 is TGCGCCAGCAGCTTGGCGGCAGGGTCAAACATTCAGTACTTC. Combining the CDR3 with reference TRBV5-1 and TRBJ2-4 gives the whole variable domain KAGVTQTPRYLIKTRGQQVTLSCSPISGHRSVSWYQQTPGQGLQFLFEYFSETQRNKGNFPGRFSGRQFSNSRSEMNVSTLELGDSALYLCASSLAAGSNIQYFGAGTRLSVL.

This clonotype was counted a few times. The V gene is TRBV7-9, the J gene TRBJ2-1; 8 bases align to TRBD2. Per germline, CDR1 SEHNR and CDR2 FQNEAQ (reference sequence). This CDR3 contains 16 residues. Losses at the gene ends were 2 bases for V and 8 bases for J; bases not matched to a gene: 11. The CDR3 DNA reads TGTGCCAGCAGCTTATCGGGGACTAGATATGTCGATGAGCAGTTCTTC. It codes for CASSLSGTRYVDEQFF.

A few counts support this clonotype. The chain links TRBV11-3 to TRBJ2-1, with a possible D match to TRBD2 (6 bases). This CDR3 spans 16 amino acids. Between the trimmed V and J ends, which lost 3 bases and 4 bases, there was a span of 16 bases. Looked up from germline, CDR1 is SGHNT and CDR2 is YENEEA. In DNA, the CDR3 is TGTGCCAGCAGCTTCGTCAGGGAGGCGCTTTACAATGAGCAGTTCTTC. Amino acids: CASSFVREALYNEQFF.

The CDR3 spells CSARGPGAQYF. The DNA for the CDR3 is TGCAGTGCTAGAGGCCCGGGGGCCCAGTACTTC. The chain joins TRBV20-1 to TRBJ2-5; a weak D match, TRBD2 (6 bases). The CDR3 contains 11 residues. Between the trimmed V and J ends, which lost 1 base and 9 bases, there was a span of 9 bases. Germline V lookup: CDR1 DFQATT, CDR2 SNEGSKA (reference sequence).

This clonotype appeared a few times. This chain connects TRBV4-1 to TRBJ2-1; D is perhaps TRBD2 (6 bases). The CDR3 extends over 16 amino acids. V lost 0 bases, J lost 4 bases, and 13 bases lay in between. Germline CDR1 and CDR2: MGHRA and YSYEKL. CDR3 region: CASSQEGWTMYNEQFF. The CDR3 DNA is TGCGCCAGCAGCCAAGAAGGATGGACTATGTACAATGAGCAGTTCTTC.

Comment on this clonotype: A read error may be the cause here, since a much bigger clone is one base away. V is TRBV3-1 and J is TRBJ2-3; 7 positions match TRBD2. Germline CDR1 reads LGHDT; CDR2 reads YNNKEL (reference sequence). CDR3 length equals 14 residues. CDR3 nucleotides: TGTGCCAGCAGCGCTAGCGGAGCCACAGATACGCTGTATTTT. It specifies CASSASGATDTLYF.

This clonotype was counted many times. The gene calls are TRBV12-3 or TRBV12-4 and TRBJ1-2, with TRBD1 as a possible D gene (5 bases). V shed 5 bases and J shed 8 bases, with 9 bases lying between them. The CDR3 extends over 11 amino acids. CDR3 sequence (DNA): TGTGCCAGCAGTCCAGGGTTGGGCTACACCTTC. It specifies CASSPGLGYTF.

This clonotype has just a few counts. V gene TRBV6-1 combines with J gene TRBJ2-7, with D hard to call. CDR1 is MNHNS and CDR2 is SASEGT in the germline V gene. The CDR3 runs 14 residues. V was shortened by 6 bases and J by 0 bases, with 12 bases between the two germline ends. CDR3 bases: TGTGCCAGCAGAAAATTGGACGTCTCCTACGAGCAGTACTTC. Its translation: CASRKLDVSYEQYF.

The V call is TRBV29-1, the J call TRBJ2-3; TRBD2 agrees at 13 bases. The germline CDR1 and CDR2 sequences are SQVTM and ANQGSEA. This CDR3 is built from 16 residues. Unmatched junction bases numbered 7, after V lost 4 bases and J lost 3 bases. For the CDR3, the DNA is TGCAGCGTTGTCCCTACTAGCGGGAGGGCAACAGATACGCAGTATTTT. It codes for CSVVPTSGRATDTQYF.

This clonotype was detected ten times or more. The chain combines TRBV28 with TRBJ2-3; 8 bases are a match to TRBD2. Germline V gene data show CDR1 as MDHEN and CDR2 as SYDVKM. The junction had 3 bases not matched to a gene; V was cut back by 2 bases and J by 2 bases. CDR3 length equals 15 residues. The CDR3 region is CASSLTSGPTDTQYF. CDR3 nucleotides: TGTGCCAGCAGTTTAACTAGCGGACCCACAGATACGCAGTATTTT.

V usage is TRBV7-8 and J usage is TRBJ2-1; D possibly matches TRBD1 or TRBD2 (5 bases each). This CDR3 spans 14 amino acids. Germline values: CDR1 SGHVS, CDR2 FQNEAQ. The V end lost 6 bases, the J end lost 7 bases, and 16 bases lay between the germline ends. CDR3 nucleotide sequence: TGTGCCAGCAGATCCCCCGGGGCCGGTAATGAGCAGTTCTTC. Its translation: CASRSPGAGNEQFF.

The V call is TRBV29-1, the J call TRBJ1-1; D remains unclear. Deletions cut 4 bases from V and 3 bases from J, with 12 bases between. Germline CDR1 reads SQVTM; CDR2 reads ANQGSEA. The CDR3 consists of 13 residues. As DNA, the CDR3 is TGCAGCGTTGGGGAAATGGGTGACACTGAAGCTTTCTTT. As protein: CSVGEMGDTEAFF.

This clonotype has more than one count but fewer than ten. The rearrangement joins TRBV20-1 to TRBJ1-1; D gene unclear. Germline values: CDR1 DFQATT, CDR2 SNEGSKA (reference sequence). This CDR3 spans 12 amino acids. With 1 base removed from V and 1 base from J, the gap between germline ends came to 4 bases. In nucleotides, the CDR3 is TGCAGTGCTAGAGTCCAGAACACTGAAGCTTTCTTT. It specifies CSARVQNTEAFF.